Sequencing of this T cell receptor beta chain was carried out in a study of cytomegalovirus exposure and HLA in healthy donors. General study results and limits: As a later analysis showed, a missense DCLRE1C variant was linked to trimming of TCR beta V- and J-genes. Earlier analysis found most TCR beta V segments productive about 90% or about 30% of the time. Some TCR beta chains (about 170 of them) were listed as cytomegalovirus-associated. Reportedly, HLA-A and HLA-B alleles of most subjects were accurately predicted from TCR beta.

Primers: 60 Vbeta forward and 13 Jbeta reverse. TCRdb's table, derived via immunoSEQ multiplex PCR, lists solely in-frame clones and lacks some. The sample contains around 120,000 clones, around 80% of which appear only once. Comments on this clone: What it binds is unknown.

Germline V gives CDR1 ENHRY, CDR2 SYGVKD. J was trimmed by 0 bases and V by 4 bases; bases with no gene match: 10. This CDR3 spans 17 amino acids. The sequencing sample was made of PBMCs. The V call is TRBV10-3, the J call TRBJ1-2; 8 bases are shared with TRBD1. This receptor was identified in a woman aged 40 to 50 in good health and CMV-seronegative. This chain's CDR3 is CAISAGQGALANYGYTF. CDR3 nucleotide sequence: TGTGCCATCAGTGCGGGGCAGGGGGCCTTAGCTAACTATGGCTACACCTTC.